This TCR beta chain appears in the sequencing data of a study of CD8 T cells in ankylosing spondylitis. Whole-study findings and limits: Disease-linked clones bore a CD8+ phenotype and were relatively rare in peripheral blood. Apparently characteristic of ankylosing spondylitis blood was a TCR beta motif (about 8 highly homologous variants). Enrichment of disease-linked clones was reportedly significant in matched ankylosing spondylitis synovial fluid.

Preparation of TCR beta libraries was done by quantitative 5'-RACE with molecular barcodes. MiXCR was run by TCRdb on the 5' RACE reads, yielding one entry per CDR3 protein. The sample shows about 510,000 distinct CDR3 sequences, about 5% of them seen only once. This CDR3 is 15 amino acids long. Germline CDR1 MDHEN, CDR2 SYDVKM. With regard to this clonotype: The antigen is unknown. A much larger clone sits a single nucleotide away, making a read error possible.

The clonotype was recovered from a male donor with ankylosing spondylitis. The gene calls are TRBV28 and TRBJ2-3; tentative D call: TRBD1 (6 bases). Sequencing was done on a sample of blood, either unsorted or a sorted T cell fraction (not recorded which). The CDR3 DNA sequence: TGTACCAGCAGTTTCCCCGGACAGTCCACAGATACGCAGTATTTT. Translating it yields CTSSFPGQSTDTQYF.